This record concerns one T cell receptor beta chain sequence. Its specificity is unknown. The record originates from a study of regulatory T cells in long-lasting Graves disease. Study-wide results and limits: Graves' patients with persistent disease showed TCR diversity lower than patients newly diagnosed.

Libraries of TCR beta came from iRepertoire HTBI primers plus Arm-PCR of CDR3 regions. TCRdb called the multiplex PCR reads again in MiXCR, with one record for every CDR3 protein. The data hold over 450,000 distinct CDR3 sequences, with roughly a fifth observed a single time. V gave up 4 bases and J gave up 0 bases, with 12 bases separating them. This CDR3 comprises 15 residues. Germline CDR1 is SGHAT and CDR2 is FQNNGV. Time point defined: persistent/refractory GD, antithyroid drugs over 5 years with positive TRAb. PBMCs provided the RNA from which the TCR library was made. Diagnosing Graves' disease relied on the American Thyroid Association guidelines.

Source: peripheral blood mononuclear cells (PBMCs), taken when the disease was refractory, from a patient treated with antithyroid drugs. V and J are TRBV11-2 and TRBJ1-1; D not certain. This sequence originates from a female donor with Graves disease. In nucleotides, the CDR3 is TGTGCCAGCAGCTCACTGGGTAACATGAACACTGAAGCTTTCTTT. It translates to CASSSLGNMNTEAFF.